The source of this T cell receptor beta chain is a study of patients and donors after allogeneic stem cell transplantation. This CDR3 has 15 residues. V was clipped by 4 bases and J by 0 bases, with 11 bases between them. CDR1 and CDR2 (germline): MNHEY, SVGAGI. TCRdb passed the RT-PCR reads through MiXCR, listing each CDR3 protein once. The top ten hold 20% to 30% of the sample, which has more than 150,000 distinct CDR3 sequences, more than 20% seen once. This clonotype was seen only a few times. This clonotype was sampled from a human donor who was either an allogeneic HSCT recipient or a stem cell or donor lymphocyte infusion donor (not recorded which). It is not recorded whose cells these are; they may come from a transplant donor. This chain links TRBV6-5 with TRBJ2-3; D is possibly TRBD1 (5 bases). Sample: blood, either unsorted or a sorted T cell fraction (not recorded which). CDR3 residues: CASSWQGPSTDTQYF. The CDR3, as DNA: TGTGCCAGCAGTTGGCAGGGTCCAAGCACAGATACGCAGTATTTT.